These 3 T cell receptor beta chains were all obtained from the same sample, sequenced in a study of blood T cell repertoires in COVID-19. The method was immunoSEQ multiplex PCR; TCRdb's version includes in-frame clones alone and lacks a portion of them. The data hold 250,000 to 350,000 clones, with about 85% observed a single time. The sequenced sample was peripheral blood. The receptors here all came from a human donor with COVID-19, enrolled during active disease. The donor label of this sample is uncertain.

The chain is built from TRBV28 and TRBJ1-2; 7 bases are shared with TRBD1. The CDR3 is 15 residues long. Germline CDR1 reads MDHEN; CDR2 reads SYDVKM. V was clipped by 3 bases and J by 4 bases; unmatched bases: 8. The CDR3, as DNA: TGTGCCAGCAGTTTCCCAGGGGGAGGTAGCTATGGCTACACCTTC. This codes for CASSFPGGGSYGYTF.

The CDR3 region has the DNA TGTGCCGGCCGACCGGGAGTCTCCTATAATTCACCCCTCCACTTT. It is translated as CAGRPGVSYNSPLHF. V and J are TRBV6-4 and TRBJ1-6; D remains ambiguous. The germline V gene encodes CDR1 MRHNA and CDR2 SNTAGT. The CDR3 totals 15 residues. The V and J ends lost 11 bases and 0 bases respectively, with 14 bases between them.

This clone came up a few times. The CDR3: CASSPGDRVLIFTYEQYF. The CDR3 DNA follows: TGTGCCAGCAGCCCCGGGGACAGGGTCCTCATCTTCACCTACGAGCAGTACTTC. The chain joins TRBV28 to TRBJ2-7; 9 positions match TRBD1. V lost 6 bases to trimming and J lost 2 bases; unmatched junction nucleotides: 17. In germline, CDR1 is MDHEN, CDR2 SYDVKM. CDR3 length: 18 amino acids.